Listed below are T cell receptor beta chains from one sample, sequenced in a study of T cells in Graves' hyperthyroidism and ophthalmopathy. TCRdb independently ran MiXCR on the multiplex PCR reads; one entry per CDR3 protein. This table holds roughly 300,000 distinct CDR3 sequences, about 20% found once. Sequencing was carried out using blood. The receptors were sampled from a woman in her fifties or sixties with Graves' hyperthyroidism. Each CDR3 is given without its conserved first and last residue. A D gene is named only where the DNA matches it firmly.

V	D	CDR3
TRBV9	-	ASSPTGPEAF
TRBV11-2	TRBD1	ASSRLGQSYNEQF
TRBV6-2/TRBV6-3	TRBD1	ASNDRGPNYEQF
TRBV7-9	TRBD1	ASSDRDSPYEQY
TRBV19	TRBD2	ASTSTTSGGKETQY
TRBV3-1	-	ASSYMLAKNIQY
TRBV5-1	TRBD2	ASSRRLAGGTYQETQY
TRBV3-1	-	ASSQDLTPGSSPLH
TRBV5-1	-	ASSFSPTSSYEQY
TRBV5-1	-	ASSSTIANEQF
TRBV6-4	-	ASSYTEGGGMTGYT
TRBV18	-	ASSPMGRNTEAF
TRBV13	TRBD2	ASSDQPGLAGNEQF
TRBV28	TRBD1	ASSQGVSGNTIY
TRBV12-3/TRBV12-4	TRBD1	ASTSDRDNEQF
TRBV28	-	ASSLARLRVYEQY
TRBV2	-	ASRNPGNPLDTQY
TRBV6-1	TRBD1	ASSLQAGGRTEAF
TRBV7-9	-	ASSLEGGAFEELF
TRBV2	TRBD1	ASSVGTGFGYT
TRBV5-4	-	ASREYSEHATNEKLF
TRBV28	-	ASSLEPVAVRNYGYT
TRBV27	TRBD1	ASSPWDRTFSTDTQY
TRBV20-1	-	SVPRGAWETQY
TRBV20-1	TRBD2	SARRREGPNEQF
TRBV10-3	TRBD1	AISESGTVYNEQF
TRBV7-9	-	ASSLVLGANTEAF
TRBV6-1	TRBD2	ASSPVAGITDTQY